This passage covers 11 T cell receptor beta chains from one sample sequenced in a study of identifying expanded T cells in peripheral blood. TCRdb keeps only in-frame clones here, not all; method: immunoSEQ multiplex PCR. The repertoire includes 60,000 to 80,000 clones, roughly 90% of them detected once, and 2.5% to 3.5% sits in the top ten. The sample taken for sequencing was blood. The receptor set was obtained from a person between 18 and 69 years old in good health.

The chain couples TRBV30 to TRBJ2-7; D gene ambiguous. The CDR3 totals 14 residues. Trimming stripped 0 bases from V and 2 bases from J, with 11 bases between. Germline V gene sequence: CDR1 GTSNPN, CDR2 SVGIG (reference sequence). The CDR3 sequence is CAWSVQAPPYEQYF. The CDR3 DNA follows: TGTGCCTGGAGTGTACAAGCTCCCCCCTACGAGCAGTACTTC.

This clone was detected once. The chain employs TRBV15 and TRBJ2-1; 10 bases fit TRBD2. The CDR3 is 18 residues long. Germline trimming cut 2 bases from V and 8 bases from J; bases unmatched to any gene: 15. Germline CDR1 and CDR2: LNHNV and YYDKDF (reference sequence). CDR3 sequence (DNA): TGTGCCACCAGCAGAAGACTAGCGGGCCTCGTCGGCGGGGATGAGCAGTTCTTC. Residues: CATSRRLAGLVGGDEQFF. Looking up the rest from reference TRBV15 and TRBJ2-1 gives the full variable domain: DAMVIQNPRYQVTQFGKPVTLSCSQTLNHNVMYWYQQKSSQAPKLLFHYYDKDFNNEADTPDNFQSRRPNTSFCFLDIRSPGLGDTAMYLCATSRRLAGLVGGDEQFFGPGTRLTVL.

This chain uses TRBV6-6 with TRBJ1-2; D remains unclear. The germline gives CDR1 MNHNY, CDR2 SVGAGI (reference sequence). The CDR3 contains 13 residues. Trimming stripped 2 bases from V and 7 bases from J, with 11 bases between. CDR3 bases: TGTGCCAGCAGTTACAAAGAGGAGAGTGGCTACACCTTC. Translated: CASSYKEESGYTF.

This rearrangement joins TRBV23-1 to TRBJ2-7; 12 bases match TRBD1. TRBV23-1 is treated as an ORF (open reading frame) with a function not yet certain. With 3 bases clipped from V and 3 bases from J, the junction kept 6 bases outside the gene matches. The CDR3 is 16 amino acids. In nucleotides, the CDR3 is TGCGCCAGCAGTCAGGGACAGGGGGCCGGTCTCTACGAGCAGTACTTC. Its translation: CASSQGQGAGLYEQYF.

The V gene is TRBV7-9, the J gene TRBJ2-1, with a tentative D call TRBD2 (5 bases). Germline V gene lookup returns CDR1 SEHNR and CDR2 FQNEAQ (reference sequence). The V and J ends lost 1 base and 4 bases respectively, with 8 bases between them. The CDR3 totals 14 residues. CDR3 region: CASSLGSGYNEQFF. In DNA, the CDR3 is TGTGCCAGCAGCTTAGGGAGCGGTTACAATGAGCAGTTCTTC.

The V gene is TRBV10-3, the J gene TRBJ2-2; D perhaps matches TRBD2 (6 bases). CDR3 length: 16 amino acids. The germline gives CDR1 ENHRY, CDR2 SYGVKD. V lost 0 bases, J lost 7 bases, and 15 bases lay in between. CDR3 amino acids: CAISESTSRGGGELFF. The CDR3 nucleotides are TGTGCCATCAGTGAGTCTACTAGCCGGGGTGGCGGGGAGCTGTTTTTT.

This sequence joins TRBV28 and TRBJ1-2; possibly TRBD1 for D (6 bases). Germline assignment: CDR1 MDHEN and CDR2 SYDVKM. V gave up 7 bases and J gave up 6 bases, with 21 bases separating them. The CDR3 is 15 amino acids. Here the CDR3 reads CASTLSWGAGDGYTF. The CDR3 nucleotides read TGTGCCAGCACCCTAAGTTGGGGGGCGGGAGATGGCTACACCTTC.

This chain uses TRBV7-2 with TRBJ2-7; 7 nucleotides match TRBD1. The J segment lost 0 bases and the V segment lost 6 bases, leaving 5 bases of the junction unmatched. CDR1 and CDR2 from the germline V gene are SGHTA and FQGNSA. The CDR3 consists of 14 residues. The CDR3 DNA follows: TGTGCCAGCAGGGTGACAGGGAGCTCCTACGAGCAGTACTTC. Its protein product is CASRVTGSSYEQYF.

This chain uses TRBV6-5 with TRBJ1-2; D is undetermined. CDR1 is MNHEY and CDR2 is SVGAGI in the germline V gene. V was shortened by 4 bases and J by 5 bases, with 11 bases between the two germline ends. The length of the CDR3 is 13 residues. In nucleotides, the CDR3 is TGTGCCAGCAGTTTGGGCGGGCTTTATGGCTACACCTTC. As protein: CASSLGGLYGYTF.

In its sample, this clone was seen once. This rearrangement joins TRBV30 to TRBJ1-1, with D uncertain. CDR1 is GTSNPN, CDR2 SVGIG, per germline (reference sequence). The length of the CDR3 is 14 residues. The V and J ends lost 5 bases and 3 bases respectively, with 16 bases between them. The CDR3 spells CAWGPSVVDTEAFF. The CDR3 coding sequence is TGTGCCTGGGGTCCGTCGGTGGTGGACACTGAAGCTTTCTTT.

This chain links TRBV9 with TRBJ2-3; 8 nucleotides match TRBD2. Germline-derived CDR1 and CDR2 are SGDLS and YYNGEE. The length of the CDR3 is 13 residues. V lost 5 bases to trimming and J lost 4 bases; unmatched junction nucleotides: 3. The CDR3 reads CASSALAADTQYF. Written as DNA, the CDR3 is TGTGCCAGCAGTGCACTAGCGGCAGATACGCAGTATTTT.